Each of the 8 T cell receptor beta chains below was sequenced from the same sample in a study of spatial heterogeneity in lung cancer. Indicated time point: sample taken at primary tumor resection. Extraction of whole RNA from tumor, nontumor lung or frozen PBMC preceded unsorted sequencing. TCRdb recomputed calls from the 5' RACE reads with MiXCR, one row per CDR3 protein. The table lists about 5,100 distinct CDR3 sequences, about a quarter of them singletons. The source material was PBMCs, sampled at surgery. The receptors come from a male donor with early-stage non-small cell lung cancer.

The rearrangement joins TRBV9 to TRBJ2-7; D possibly corresponds to TRBD1 (6 bases). Trimming shortened V by 0 bases and J by 3 bases, and 10 bases separated the two germline ends. From germline, CDR1 is SGDLS and CDR2 YYNGEE. This CDR3 comprises 14 residues. The CDR3 spells CASSVDPGVYEQYF. The CDR3, as DNA: TGTGCCAGCAGCGTAGACCCAGGGGTCTACGAGCAGTACTTC.

This sequence joins TRBV6-5 and TRBJ2-1; TRBD1 agrees at 8 bases. The germline V gene encodes CDR1 MNHEY and CDR2 SVGAGI. This CDR3 region has 15 residues. V shed 6 bases and J 8 bases; nucleotides not matched to a gene: 12. The CDR3 region has the DNA TGTGCCAGCAGGTCCCCGGGACAGGCCGGGCATGAGCAGTTCTTC. Its protein is CASRSPGQAGHEQFF.

This sequence joins TRBV7-8 and TRBJ1-3; 9 positions agree with TRBD1. CDR3 size: 15 residues. CDR1 and CDR2 from the germline V gene are SGHVS and FQNEAQ. Trimming at V came to 1 base and at J to 2 bases, leaving 0 bases not matched to a gene. For the CDR3, the DNA is TGTGCCAGCAGCTTAGGACAGGGGGCTGGAAACACCATATATTTT. As protein: CASSLGQGAGNTIYF.

This clonotype rates as medium-sized. The genes are TRBV27 and TRBJ2-1, with 7 positions matching TRBD2. Germline V lookup: CDR1 MNHEY, CDR2 SMNVEV (reference sequence). The trim removed 6 bases at V and 6 bases at J, leaving 5 bases unmatched. The CDR3 runs 13 residues. The CDR3 sequence: CASSILAANEQFF. The CDR3, as DNA: TGTGCCAGCAGCATTCTAGCGGCCAATGAGCAGTTCTTC.

This clonotype was detected only a few times. This chain links TRBV28 with TRBJ1-1, with 9 bases matching TRBD1. There are 14 residues in the CDR3. Germline CDR1 and CDR2: MDHEN and SYDVKM. After removal of 1 base from V and 4 bases from J, the junction contained 1 base not matched to a gene. CDR3 in amino acids: CASSLSTGGTEAFF. CDR3 DNA sequence: TGTGCCAGCAGTTTATCGACAGGGGGCACTGAAGCTTTCTTT. Together with reference TRBV28 and TRBJ1-1, the CDR3 gives the full variable domain: DVKVTQSSRYLVKRTGEKVFLECVQDMDHENMFWYRQDPGLGLRLIYFSYDVKMKEKGDIPEGYSVSREKKERFSLILESASTNQTSMYLCASSLSTGGTEAFFGQGTRLTVV.

This clonotype is medium-sized. This chain's CDR3 is CSARATVAKNIQYF. The DNA of the CDR3 is TGCAGTGCTAGAGCGACAGTAGCCAAAAACATTCAGTACTTC. This rearrangement joins TRBV20-1 to TRBJ2-4; D is possibly TRBD1 (5 bases). This CDR3 spans 14 amino acids. Germline V gene sequence: CDR1 DFQATT, CDR2 SNEGSKA (reference sequence). V was pared by 1 base and J by 0 bases, with 7 bases between.

The rearrangement joins TRBV28 to TRBJ1-5, with D possibly matching TRBD1 (6 bases). Per germline, CDR1 MDHEN and CDR2 SYDVKM. The CDR3 runs 15 residues. V was cut by 5 bases and J by 6 bases, with 17 bases left in between. The CDR3 is CASSLPGLGGQPQHF. The CDR3 DNA is TGTGCCAGCAGTCTACCGGGACTAGGGGGTCAGCCCCAGCATTTT.

V and J are TRBV6-2 or TRBV6-3 and TRBJ2-7, with 9 positions matching TRBD2. The germline V gene encodes CDR1 MNHEY and CDR2 SVGEGT. Losses at the gene ends were 3 bases for V and 1 base for J; bases not matched to a gene: 7. This CDR3 contains 16 residues. DNA of the CDR3: TGTGCCAGCAGTTATTCCTTTAGCGGGAGTTCCTACGAGCAGTACTTC. Translating it yields CASSYSFSGSSYEQYF.